There are many counts of the clone carrying this TCR beta chain. The data were taken from a study of T-cell reconstitution after alpha-beta-depleted transplantation in children. The CDR3 length is 16 residues. Trimming removed 6 bases at V and 3 bases at J, with 23 bases between. CDR1 and CDR2 (germline): DFQATT, SNEGSKA (reference sequence). This sample's TCRbeta library carried unique molecular identifier barcodes. TCRdb reprocessed the PCR reads via MiXCR and lists one record per CDR3 protein. The repertoire holds approximately 250,000 distinct CDR3 sequences, with about 9.6% as singletons. The receptor was isolated from a human donor who donated a stem cell graft to a child with SCID. The sample here was PBMCs from the stem cell graft donor, taken from the stem cell graft. The V gene is TRBV20-1, the J gene TRBJ1-1; D is perhaps TRBD1 (6 bases). This CDR3 reads CSAHSGGRPLDTEAFF. DNA of the CDR3: TGCAGTGCCCACTCCGGGGGGCGCCCCCTAGACACTGAAGCTTTCTTT.